The entry below gives a single T cell receptor (beta chain) sequence along with its context. Antigen specificity is unknown. This record comes from a study of cytomegalovirus exposure and HLA in healthy donors. The study, taken as a whole, reports: Cytomegalovirus association was assigned to more than 150 TCR beta chains. In a later analysis, V- and J-gene trimming of beta chains associated with a DCLRE1C missense variant, replicated independently. Per published accounts, TCR beta sequences correctly predicted the HLA-A and HLA-B alleles of most subjects. It emerged from a later analysis that several of the most significant clusters appeared to be linked to common viral pathogens.

Primers: 60 Vbeta forward and 13 Jbeta reverse. The protocol was immunoSEQ multiplex PCR, while the TCRdb copy is restricted to in-frame clones and leaves out a portion. The sample shows 150,000 to 200,000 clones, roughly 79% of them seen only once. Germline lookup yields CDR1 SNHLY and CDR2 FYNNEI. The CDR3 spans 13 residues. Deletions cut 0 bases from V and 0 bases from J, with 2 bases between. The sequenced material came from PBMCs. This sequence originates from a woman aged 25 to 45 in good health and CMV-seropositive. The chain combines TRBV2 with TRBJ1-1; D call uncertain. CDR3 sequence (DNA): TGTGCCAGCAGTGAAGCCTTGAACACTGAAGCTTTCTTT. Its protein product is CASSEALNTEAFF.